This entry is about one TCR beta chain. Its cognate antigen is unknown. V lost 2 bases to trimming and J lost 10 bases, with 12 bases between them. The CDR3 consists of 13 residues. The germline CDR1 and CDR2 sequences are SGHVS and FNYEAQ. The data were taken from a study of lymphopenia after photon versus proton radiotherapy. The study's findings and limits: Survival link was tested only in deceased patients; proton benefit remains a possibility. Photon-treated patients lost naive T cells and TCR diversity; proton-treated stayed stable. In patients who died, overall survival fell as post-nadir TCR diversity dropped more.

Method: immunoSEQ multiplex PCR; TCRdb's copy keeps in-frame clones and lacks some. The sample yields approximately 65,000 clones, 75% to 90% seen once. Sequencing used peripheral blood, obtained from a patient treated with proton-based radiotherapy. The receptor was derived from a man of 80 years or more with esophageal cancer. The chain recombines TRBV7-6 with TRBJ2-1, with TRBD2 as a possible D gene (6 bases). This CDR3 is CASSLPLGGEQFF. The CDR3 coding sequence is TGTGCCAGCAGCTTACCCCTTGGAGGGGAGCAGTTCTTC.